This TCR beta chain was recorded in a study of blood T cell repertoires in COVID-19. Study details: Material from acute and convalescent COVID-19 was sourced from the United States, Italy and Spain. PBMCs, B-cell-depleted T cells, or T cells provided the cDNA or gDNA that made up the material.

As processed by the authors: Nucleated cell counts were estimated from reference gene primer amplification. Measured with immunoSEQ multiplex PCR; TCRdb has only the in-frame clones, and not every one. The V and J calls and clone size are taken from that table; D and trimming were inferred from the DNA. The table has a few hundred thousand clones, 80% to 90% seen once. Trimming shortened V by 2 bases and J by 4 bases, and 17 bases separated the two germline ends. Germline CDR1 MNHEY, CDR2 SVGAGI. The CDR3 loop spans 16 amino acids. This receptor was identified in a man younger than 40 with active or convalescent COVID-19. The V and J genes are TRBV6-5 and TRBJ1-1, with D possibly matching TRBD1 (6 bases). Sequencing was done on a sample of peripheral blood. This CDR3 is CASSYGSRGQGTEAFF. DNA for the CDR3: TGTGCCAGCAGTTACGGGTCGCGGGGGCAGGGCACTGAAGCTTTCTTT.